This is a list of T cell receptor beta chains from one sample in a study of T cell repertoires in cytomegalovirus infection. TCRdb redid the calling of the reads with MiXCR, one entry per CDR3 protein. The repertoire holds 150,000 to 200,000 distinct CDR3 sequences, with approximately 19% as singletons. Source material: PBMCs. Receptor source: a human donor in good health (CMV status not recorded). Some clones in this sample may be carry-over from other donors' samples. Both conserved end residues are trimmed from each CDR3.

V gene	J gene	CDR3 length	CDR3 protein
TRBV7-2	TRBJ1-2	12	ASSLVWSNYGYT
TRBV28	TRBJ2-4	14	ASSAPGQATKNIQY
TRBV14	TRBJ2-5	14	ASSEGTRVRQETQY
TRBV6-2/TRBV6-3	TRBJ2-7	12	ASSYSRGTYEQY
TRBV6-6	TRBJ1-5	12	ASSSTSYNQPQH
TRBV12-3/TRBV12-4	TRBJ1-6	13	ASSLTGKGGSPLH
TRBV2	TRBJ1-5	12	ASSESGRNQPQH
TRBV18	TRBJ1-1	16	ASSRSWDRGPMNTEAF
TRBV12-3/TRBV12-4	TRBJ2-1	15	ASSFTTSGSSYNEQF
TRBV7-2	TRBJ1-2	13	ASSRPSTGSGGYT
TRBV19	TRBJ2-2	13	ASSSRQGGTGELF
TRBV12-3/TRBV12-4	TRBJ2-4	12	ASGLAGVENIQY
TRBV20-1	TRBJ2-5	12	SARAGGIRETQY
TRBV7-2	TRBJ2-3	13	ASSPSTGLQDTQY